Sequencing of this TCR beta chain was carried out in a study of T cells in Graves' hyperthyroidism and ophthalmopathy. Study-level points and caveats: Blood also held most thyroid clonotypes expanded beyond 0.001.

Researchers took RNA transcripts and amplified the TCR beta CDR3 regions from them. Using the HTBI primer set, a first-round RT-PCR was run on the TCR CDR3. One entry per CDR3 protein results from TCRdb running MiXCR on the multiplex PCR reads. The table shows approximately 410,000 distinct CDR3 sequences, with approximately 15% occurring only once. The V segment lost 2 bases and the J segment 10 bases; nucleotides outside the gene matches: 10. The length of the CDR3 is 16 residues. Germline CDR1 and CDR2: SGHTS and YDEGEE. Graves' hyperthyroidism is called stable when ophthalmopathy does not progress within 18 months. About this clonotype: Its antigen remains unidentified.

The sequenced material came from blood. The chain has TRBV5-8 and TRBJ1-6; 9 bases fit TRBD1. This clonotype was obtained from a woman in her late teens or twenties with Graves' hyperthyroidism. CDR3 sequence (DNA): TGTGCCAGCAGCTTTTTCACAGGGGGCGCGTGGTCACCCCTCCACTTT. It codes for CASSFFTGGAWSPLHF.